This T cell receptor beta chain was captured by sequencing in a study of Graves' ophthalmopathy and Graves' hyperthyroidism. About the study: Peripheral blood was gathered at the point of initial diagnosis, before any treatment started.

Broader study findings: Ophthalmopathy progression cases were predicted by the model with roughly 70% sensitivity and roughly 72% specificity. Detection in blood was also observed for most expanded thyroid clonotypes above 0.001 frequency.

This clonotype was observed many times. The antigen remains unidentified. Clinical symptoms, serum thyroxine, TRAb, thyroid ultrasound and orbital computed tomography formed the basis of diagnosis. Beta-chain TCR CDR3 regions were amplified from RNA transcripts. The library came from an HTBI-primed first-round RT-PCR and a second-round multiplex PCR. TCRdb reanalysed the multiplex PCR reads using MiXCR and keeps one entry per CDR3 protein. The table includes under 250,000 distinct CDR3 sequences, around a fifth detected once. Germline loops: CDR1 MDHEN, CDR2 SYDVKM. Trimming stripped 3 bases from V and 6 bases from J, with 9 bases between. The length of the CDR3 is 12 residues.

This receptor was taken from a woman between 50 and 59 years old with Graves' ophthalmopathy. V and J are TRBV28 and TRBJ2-7, with D possibly being TRBD1 (6 bases). The sequenced sample consisted of peripheral blood. The CDR3 bases are TGTGCCAGCAGTTTTAGGGGGTCCGAGCAGTACTTC. Translated, it gives CASSFRGSEQYF.